The 24 T cell receptor beta chains given below trace back to one sample, sequenced in a study of response to subunit inactivated influenza vaccine. TCRdb re-called the RT-PCR reads with MiXCR, one entry per CDR3 protein. The sample has 650,000 to 800,000 distinct CDR3 sequences, about 15% seen once. The sequences come from PBMCs from blood, collected around 15 days before vaccination. All receptors come from a man aged 45 to 65 who received an inactivated influenza vaccine.

This clonotype was counted at least ten times. The gene calls are TRBV5-5 and TRBJ2-1; TRBD2 might be the D (5 bases). The CDR3 runs 15 residues. Germline-derived CDR1 and CDR2 are SGHKS and YYEKEE (reference sequence). V was pared by 0 bases and J by 4 bases, with 11 bases between. The DNA of the CDR3 is TGTGCCAGCAGCTTGGTCGGGGAAAGGTACAATGAGCAGTTCTTC. This gives the protein CASSLVGERYNEQFF.

There are many counts of this clonotype. The rearrangement links TRBV7-2 to TRBJ2-2; 7 nucleotides match TRBD2. The CDR3 sequence is 16 residues long. Germline lookup yields CDR1 SGHTA and CDR2 FQGNSA. With 0 bases clipped from V and 0 bases from J, the junction kept 1 base outside the gene matches. CDR3 bases: TGTGCCAGCAGCTTAGCGGCGGGAGCGAACACCGGGGAGCTGTTTTTT. It specifies CASSLAAGANTGELFF.

This clonotype was picked up a small number of times. The chain uses TRBV5-1 and TRBJ1-4; D ambiguous. The CDR3 has 14 residues. Deletions cut 1 base from V and 6 bases from J, with 10 bases between. Germline lookup yields CDR1 SGHRS and CDR2 YFSETQ. Here the CDR3 reads CASSLLGTDEKLFF. Here the CDR3 DNA reads TGCGCCAGCAGCTTGCTAGGTACAGATGAAAAACTGTTTTTT.

This rearrangement joins TRBV2 to TRBJ2-3; 9 positions agree with TRBD1. Germline values: CDR1 SNHLY, CDR2 FYNNEI. The CDR3 is 15 residues long. J lost 3 bases, V lost 7 bases, and 8 bases had no gene match. The DNA for the CDR3 is TGTGCCAGCAACCCCGGACAGGGGACTACAGATACGCAGTATTTT. This sequence encodes CASNPGQGTTDTQYF. The variable domain in full, with the rest retrieved from reference TRBV2 and TRBJ2-3, is EPEVTQTPSHQVTQMGQEVILRCVPISNHLYFYWYRQILGQKVEFLVSFYNNEISEKSEIFDDQFSVERPDGSNFTLKIRSTKLEDSAMYFCASNPGQGTTDTQYFGPGTRLTVL.

This clonotype was counted a few times. This chain joins TRBV11-2 and TRBJ2-1, with D perhaps matching TRBD1 or TRBD2 (6 bases each). From germline, CDR1 is SGHAT and CDR2 FQNNGV. V was shortened by 0 bases and J by 7 bases, with 16 bases between the two germline ends. The CDR3 sequence is 16 residues long. The CDR3 loop is CASSLDRARGLNEQFF. The CDR3 coding sequence is TGTGCCAGCAGCTTAGATCGGGCTCGGGGGCTAAATGAGCAGTTCTTC.

The J gene is TRBJ2-2, the V gene TRBV6-1; TRBD2 agrees at 9 bases. V gave up 11 bases and J gave up 2 bases; unmatched junction bases: 6. CDR3 length equals 14 residues. CDR1 and CDR2 from the germline V gene are MNHNS and SASEGT. The CDR3, as DNA: TGTGCCGGCCGCCTAGCGGGAAACACCGGGGAGCTGTTTTTT. Its translation is CAGRLAGNTGELFF.

This chain links TRBV4-3 with TRBJ1-3; tentatively, D is TRBD1 (5 bases). The V end was cut by 0 bases, the J end by 4 bases, with 19 bases between. Germline-derived CDR1 and CDR2 are LGHNA and YSLEER. CDR3 size: 18 residues. CDR3 sequence (DNA): TGCGCCAGCAGCCAAGATCCACCCGTCGGGGGACGCGGAAACACCATATATTTT. It specifies CASSQDPPVGGRGNTIYF.

This CDR3 reads CAWGQGVFQFF. The CDR3 DNA sequence: TGTGCCTGGGGGCAGGGGGTTTTCCAGTTCTTC. The chain links TRBV30 to TRBJ2-1; 7 bases agree with TRBD1. V lost 5 bases, J lost 13 bases, and 8 bases stayed unmatched. The germline V gene encodes CDR1 GTSNPN and CDR2 SVGIG (reference sequence). This CDR3 comprises 11 residues.

The chain has TRBV4-3 and TRBJ2-5, with 12 bases that match TRBD1. Per the germline V gene, CDR1 is LGHNA and CDR2 is YSLEER. The CDR3 is 14 residues long. V lost 3 bases and J lost 10; bases outside the gene matches: 6. The CDR3 DNA is TGCGCCAGCAGCCAGGGACAGGGGGCAAGAGGCCAGTACTTC. This translates into CASSQGQGARGQYF.

This clonotype was seen repeatedly, ten times or more. The chain has TRBV6-5 and TRBJ2-7; possible D gene TRBD1, 6 bases. V was cut by 2 bases and J by 7 bases, with 9 bases left in between. The CDR3 is 12 residues long. Germline assignment: CDR1 MNHEY and CDR2 SVGAGI. The CDR3 here is CASSYDRSEQYF. The CDR3 nucleotides read TGTGCCAGCAGTTACGACAGGTCAGAGCAGTACTTC.

The chain employs TRBV12-3 or TRBV12-4 and TRBJ2-5; D remains ambiguous. This CDR3 has 14 amino acids. V lost 6 bases to trimming and J lost 4 bases, with 15 bases between them. CDR3 amino acids: CASSLLSTRETQYF. Here the CDR3 DNA reads TGTGCCAGCAGCCTTCTTAGTACTCGAGAGACCCAGTACTTC.

The chain couples TRBV21-1 to TRBJ2-7; whether TRBD1, the table's D call, matches the DNA was not checked. TRBV21-1 is noted as a pseudogene. This CDR3 is 14 amino acids long. The CDR3, as DNA: TGTGCCAGCAGCATGGATAGGGTACTTTGCGAGCAGTACTTC. Protein sequence: CASSMDRVLCEQYF.

In its sample, this clonotype was seen a few times. The CDR3 nucleotides read TGTGCCAGCAGCCCATTCCTAGCGGGGGGGACAGATACGCAGTATTTT. It encodes CASSPFLAGGTDTQYF. The V gene is TRBV7-9, the J gene TRBJ2-3, with 12 bases aligning to TRBD2. The V gene end was trimmed by 5 bases and the J gene end by 3 bases; junction bases not matched to a gene: 6. The CDR3 runs to 16 residues. Germline V CDR1 and CDR2: SEHNR, FQNEAQ (reference sequence).

This clonotype was found many times. V and J are TRBV12-3 or TRBV12-4 and TRBJ2-3; D might be TRBD2 (7 bases). Trimming took 2 bases from V and 6 from J, leaving 15 bases between them. The CDR3 is made up of 15 amino acids. CDR3 in DNA: TGTGCCAGCAGTTTAACGGCGGGGGCCAAGGATACGCAGTATTTT. Encoded protein: CASSLTAGAKDTQYF.

The chain links TRBV6-5 to TRBJ2-1; unclear D gene. This CDR3 contains 14 residues. V was cut by 0 bases and J by 7 bases, with 10 bases left in between. Germline V lookup: CDR1 MNHEY, CDR2 SVGAGI. Here the CDR3 reads CASSYSNWDNEQFF. Here the CDR3 DNA reads TGTGCCAGCAGTTACTCGAATTGGGATAATGAGCAGTTCTTC.

This clonotype was observed a few times. This chain links TRBV5-1 with TRBJ1-4; no clear D. The CDR3 has 15 amino acids. Trimming pared 0 bases from V and 2 bases from J, leaving 8 bases between. Germline lookup yields CDR1 SGHRS and CDR2 YFSETQ. The CDR3 bases are TGCGCCAGCAGCTTGGGGGGATCTACTAATGAAAAACTGTTTTTT. Protein product: CASSLGGSTNEKLFF.

Only a few counts were recorded for this clonotype. This sequence joins TRBV30 and TRBJ2-7, with D unclear. The germline CDR1 and CDR2 sequences are GTSNPN and SVGIG (reference sequence). V dropped 0 bases and J dropped 6 bases, with 12 bases sitting between them. The CDR3 covers 13 residues. The CDR3 here is CAWSVLGTTEQYF. CDR3 in DNA: TGTGCCTGGAGTGTACTGGGAACAACCGAGCAGTACTTC.

The V and J genes are TRBV19 and TRBJ2-1, with D unresolved. The length of the CDR3 is 15 residues. V was shortened by 7 bases and J by 8 bases, with 21 bases between the two germline ends. The germline V gene has CDR1 LNHDA and CDR2 SQIVND (reference sequence). CDR3 protein: CASTPSRTYLHEQFF. In DNA form, the CDR3 reads TGTGCCAGTACGCCGTCTCGAACCTACCTCCATGAGCAGTTCTTC.

This clonotype was seen repeatedly, ten times or more. The rearrangement uses TRBV3-1 and TRBJ2-7; TRBD1 matches 9 bases. This CDR3 region has 15 residues. Germline-derived CDR1 and CDR2 are LGHDT and YNNKEL (reference sequence). V lost 4 bases and J lost 4; bases outside the gene matches: 8. CDR3 DNA sequence: TGTGCCAGCAGCCGTTCCGGGACAGGGAGTTACGAGCAGTACTTC. It codes for CASSRSGTGSYEQYF.

The gene calls are TRBV20-1 and TRBJ1-4, with TRBD1 matching over 7 bases. V dropped 6 bases and J dropped 8; count of bases not matched to a gene: 18. Germline V lookup: CDR1 DFQATT, CDR2 SNEGSKA (reference sequence). The CDR3 contains 16 residues. The CDR3: CSAKEGNRGAREKLFF. In DNA form, the CDR3 reads TGCAGTGCCAAAGAAGGGAACAGGGGAGCGCGCGAAAAACTGTTTTTT.

Many counts were recorded for this clonotype. The J gene is TRBJ2-4, the V gene TRBV6-1; 12 positions match TRBD2. The CDR3 sequence is 16 residues long. The junction had 5 bases not matched to a gene; V was cut back by 6 bases and J by 2 bases. Germline V gene lookup returns CDR1 MNHNS and CDR2 SASEGT. The CDR3 spells CASSPGLAGPKNIQYF. The CDR3 region has the DNA TGTGCCAGCAGCCCAGGACTAGCGGGGCCCAAAAACATTCAGTACTTC.

The rearrangement uses TRBV25-1 and TRBJ1-1; D uncertain. Trimming pared 6 bases from V and 4 bases from J, leaving 12 bases between. CDR3 length equals 13 residues. Germline CDR1 and CDR2: MGHDK and SYGVNS. The chain's CDR3 is CASSLDWGTEAFF. For the CDR3, the DNA is TGTGCCAGCAGCCTAGATTGGGGCACTGAAGCTTTCTTT.

This clonotype has only a few counts. This chain joins TRBV4-1 and TRBJ2-3; no clear D gene. V lost 1 base and J 2 bases, leaving 10 bases between the germline ends. Germline V gene data show CDR1 as MGHRA and CDR2 as YSYEKL. This CDR3 region has 15 residues. CDR3 amino acids: CASSQARTSTDTQYF. Written as DNA, the CDR3 is TGCGCCAGCAGCCAAGCTAGAACCTCCACAGATACGCAGTATTTT.

A few counts support this clonotype. The chain uses TRBV12-3 or TRBV12-4 and TRBJ2-1; a weak D match, TRBD2 (6 bases). The CDR3 extends over 14 amino acids. Trimming stripped 4 bases from V and 8 bases from J, with 15 bases between. This CDR3 is CASSSPLAIHEQFF. DNA of the CDR3: TGTGCCAGCAGTTCCCCACTAGCAATCCATGAGCAGTTCTTC.